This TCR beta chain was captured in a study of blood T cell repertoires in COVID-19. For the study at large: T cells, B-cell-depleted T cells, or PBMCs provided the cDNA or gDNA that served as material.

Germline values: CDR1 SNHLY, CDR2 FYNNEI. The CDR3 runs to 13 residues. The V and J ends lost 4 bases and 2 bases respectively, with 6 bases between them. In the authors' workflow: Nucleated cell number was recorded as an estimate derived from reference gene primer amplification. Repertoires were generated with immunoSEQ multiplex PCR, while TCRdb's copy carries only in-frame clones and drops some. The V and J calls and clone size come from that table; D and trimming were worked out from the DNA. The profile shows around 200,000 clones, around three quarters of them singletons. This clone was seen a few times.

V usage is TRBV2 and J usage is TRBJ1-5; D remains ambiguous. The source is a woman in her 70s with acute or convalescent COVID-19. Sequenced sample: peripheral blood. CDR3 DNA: TGTGCCAGCAGTGGAGGCGGCAATCAGCCCCAGCATTTT. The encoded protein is CASSGGGNQPQHF.